These 31 T cell receptor beta chains originate from one sample sequenced in a study of T-cell reconstitution after alpha-beta-depleted transplantation in children. This sample's TCRbeta library carried unique molecular identifier barcodes. Using its own MiXCR run on the PCR reads, TCRdb lists one record per CDR3 protein. The data contain 90,000 to 100,000 distinct CDR3 sequences, 20% to 30% of them singletons. The sample here was PBMCs, taken before TCRalphabeta/CD19-depleted stem cell transplant. These receptors all come from a boy between 2 and 15 years old with acute lymphoblastic leukemia, due to receive a stem cell transplant.

The J gene is TRBJ2-1, the V gene TRBV13; weak D call: TRBD2 (6 bases). The CDR3 totals 20 residues. Germline lookup yields CDR1 PRHDT and CDR2 FYEKMQ (reference sequence). Trimming cost V 3 bases and J 2 bases, with 26 bases left between them. CDR3 residues: CASSFRPPYAEGPAYNEQFF. CDR3 sequence (DNA): TGTGCCAGCAGCTTTAGGCCCCCGTACGCGGAGGGGCCTGCCTACAATGAGCAGTTCTTC.

This clonotype occurred once. This chain links TRBV7-3 with TRBJ2-1, with a weak D call TRBD2 (5 bases). Trimming removed 2 bases from V and 5 bases from J, with 13 bases in between. CDR3 size: 15 residues. Per germline, CDR1 SGHTA and CDR2 FQGTGA. The CDR3: CASSLSLALNNEQFF. CDR3 in DNA: TGTGCCAGCAGCTTATCTCTAGCCTTAAACAATGAGCAGTTCTTC.

This clonotype was observed at least ten times. The gene calls are TRBV5-6 and TRBJ2-1; possible D gene TRBD1, 5 bases. Germline V gene sequence: CDR1 SGHDT, CDR2 YYEEEE. This CDR3 has 13 residues. V lost 3 bases to trimming and J lost 10 bases, with 14 bases between them. The CDR3: CASSWGGGREQFF. The CDR3 DNA sequence: TGTGCCAGCAGCTGGGGCGGCGGCAGGGAGCAGTTCTTC.

The rearrangement joins TRBV12-3 or TRBV12-4 to TRBJ1-1; a weak D match, TRBD1 (6 bases). This CDR3 region has 15 residues. V lost 7 bases and J lost 11, with 26 bases in between. DNA for the CDR3: TGTGCCAGCACGAATGCCGAAACATTAACAGGGCTCGCTTTCTTT. Protein: CASTNAETLTGLAFF.

In the case of this clonotype: At one of its ends the junction is not consistent with the germline gene, which may arise from a read error. This chain's CDR3 is CASGFFIGGSVEQYF. CDR3 in DNA: TGTGCCAGCGGCTTTTTTATAGGGGGAAGCGTCGAGCAGTACTTC. This chain links TRBV5-5 with TRBJ2-7; D may be TRBD1 (6 bases). The V gene's germline CDR1 is SGHKS and CDR2 YYEKEE (reference sequence). The CDR3 has 15 residues.

V gene TRBV5-1 combines with J gene TRBJ1-2; D possibly corresponds to TRBD1 (5 bases). The CDR3 consists of 15 residues. Per the germline V gene, CDR1 is SGHRS and CDR2 is YFSETQ. The germline V and J ends were trimmed by 4 bases and 3 bases, with 16 bases remaining between them. This CDR3 reads CASSPRKGGDYGYTF. The CDR3 DNA sequence: TGCGCCAGCAGCCCCCGTAAGGGAGGGGACTATGGCTACACCTTC.

V usage is TRBV6-5 and J usage is TRBJ2-1; weak D call: TRBD1 (5 bases). There are 14 residues in the CDR3. Trimming took 0 bases from V and 8 from J, leaving 11 bases between them. Germline V gene data show CDR1 as MNHEY and CDR2 as SVGAGI. CDR3 nucleotides: TGTGCCAGCAGTTACTCGTCTCCAGGGCATGAGCAGTTCTTC. Residues: CASSYSSPGHEQFF.

The chain has TRBV12-3 or TRBV12-4 and TRBJ1-5, with 12 bases matching TRBD1. Trimming at V came to 5 bases and at J to 2 bases, leaving 7 bases not matched to a gene. The CDR3 loop spans 17 amino acids. This CDR3 reads CASSPGTGGVGNQPQHF. CDR3 nucleotide sequence: TGTGCCAGCAGTCCCGGGACAGGGGGCGTGGGCAATCAGCCCCAGCATTTT.

This clonotype has more than one count but fewer than ten. This rearrangement joins TRBV7-2 to TRBJ2-5; 7 bases match TRBD2. Germline V gene lookup returns CDR1 SGHTA and CDR2 FQGNSA. CDR3 size: 14 residues. Trimming cost V 5 bases and J 3 bases; bases outside gene matches: 6. This chain's CDR3 is CASSPGGNEETQYF. CDR3 DNA sequence: TGTGCCAGCAGCCCCGGGGGGAACGAAGAGACCCAGTACTTC.

This chain joins TRBV11-2 and TRBJ2-1, with a tentative D call TRBD2 (7 bases). Germline loops: CDR1 SGHAT, CDR2 FQNNGV. V was cut by 1 base and J by 3 bases, with 13 bases left in between. The CDR3 extends over 16 amino acids. The CDR3 DNA is TGTGCCAGCAGCTTAGTGGGGGAGGGGGGCTACAATGAGCAGTTCTTC. The encoded protein is CASSLVGEGGYNEQFF. The full variable domain, rest sourced from reference TRBV11-2 and TRBJ2-1, is EAGVAQSPRYKIIEKRQSVAFWCNPISGHATLYWYQQILGQGPKLLIQFQNNGVVDDSQLPKDRFSAERLKGVDSTLKIQPAKLEDSAVYLCASSLVGEGGYNEQFFGPGTRLTVL.

This clonotype was seen a few times. This chain connects TRBV5-1 to TRBJ1-1, with D uncertain. CDR3 length: 15 residues. The V gene's germline CDR1 is SGHRS and CDR2 YFSETQ. V gave up 4 bases and J gave up 0 bases, with 13 bases separating them. The CDR3 reads CASSRSASLNTEAFF. CDR3 nucleotide sequence: TGCGCCAGCAGCAGAAGTGCTTCCTTGAACACTGAAGCTTTCTTT.

This clonotype was seen ten or more times. The genes are TRBV12-3 or TRBV12-4 and TRBJ2-3, with D perhaps matching TRBD1 or TRBD2 (5 bases each). The V end was cut by 5 bases, the J end by 7 bases, with 13 bases between. There are 13 residues in the CDR3. The CDR3 region is CASSRSEGYTQYF. As DNA, the CDR3 is TGTGCCAGCAGTAGGTCAGAGGGGTATACGCAGTATTTT.

This clonotype turned up a few times. Here the CDR3 reads CASKGRADRGGAEAFF. The CDR3 DNA follows: TGTGCCAGCAAAGGGCGAGCTGACAGGGGGGGTGCTGAAGCTTTCTTT. The chain couples TRBV2 to TRBJ1-1, with 9 nucleotides matching TRBD1. Trimming took 7 bases from V and 6 from J; bases not matched to a gene: 15. Germline V gene lookup returns CDR1 SNHLY and CDR2 FYNNEI. The CDR3 sequence is 16 residues long. The whole variable domain, remainder taken from reference TRBV2 and TRBJ1-1, is EPEVTQTPSHQVTQMGQEVILRCVPISNHLYFYWYRQILGQKVEFLVSFYNNEISEKSEIFDDQFSVERPDGSNFTLKIRSTKLEDSAMYFCASKGRADRGGAEAFFGQGTRLTVV.

This rearrangement joins TRBV7-6 to TRBJ2-7; D is unresolved. Looked up from germline, CDR1 is SGHVS and CDR2 is FNYEAQ. V lost 1 base and J lost 2, with 9 bases in between. CDR3 length: 14 residues. CDR3 residues: CASSLGPQPYEQYF. CDR3 DNA sequence: TGTGCCAGCAGCTTAGGGCCCCAACCCTACGAGCAGTACTTC.

The rearrangement joins TRBV10-1 to TRBJ2-1; D is possibly TRBD2 (6 bases). CDR3 length: 16 amino acids. Between the trimmed V and J ends, which lost 0 bases and 4 bases, there was a span of 13 bases. Germline V gene sequence: CDR1 WNHNN, CDR2 SYGVQD (reference sequence). CDR3 sequence reads: CASSESGSGPYNEQFF. In nucleotides, the CDR3 is TGCGCCAGCAGTGAGTCGGGAAGCGGGCCTTACAATGAGCAGTTCTTC.

This clonotype came up many times. The CDR3 loop is CATSTGQVPNYGYTF. For the CDR3, the DNA is TGTGCCACCAGCACCGGACAGGTCCCTAACTATGGCTACACCTTC. This rearrangement joins TRBV15 to TRBJ1-2, with 7 nucleotides matching TRBD1. V lost 4 bases to trimming and J lost 0 bases; unmatched junction nucleotides: 5. Germline lookup yields CDR1 LNHNV and CDR2 YYDKDF (reference sequence). The CDR3 is made up of 15 amino acids.

The rearrangement joins TRBV5-1 to TRBJ2-7; no reliable D call. Germline V gives CDR1 SGHRS, CDR2 YFSETQ. V gave up 1 base and J gave up 1 base, with 9 bases separating them. This CDR3 region has 14 residues. The CDR3: CASSLLGTSYEQYF. CDR3 DNA: TGCGCCAGCAGCTTGCTAGGAACTTCCTACGAGCAGTACTTC.

The gene calls are TRBV13 and TRBJ1-2, with TRBD1 matching over 7 bases. Germline CDR1 PRHDT, CDR2 FYEKMQ (reference sequence). The J segment lost 8 bases and the V segment lost 5 bases, leaving 11 bases of the junction unmatched. CDR3 size: 14 residues. CDR3 in amino acids: CASSATEGGRGYTF. The CDR3 nucleotides read TGTGCCAGCAGCGCAACGGAAGGGGGCAGGGGCTACACCTTC.

The chain employs TRBV28 and TRBJ2-3; possibly TRBD1 for D (6 bases). V lost 3 bases and J lost 3, with 7 bases in between. CDR1 is MDHEN and CDR2 is SYDVKM in the germline V gene. The CDR3 runs 13 residues. This CDR3 is CASSFQGTDTQYF. In DNA form, the CDR3 reads TGTGCCAGCAGTTTTCAGGGGACAGATACGCAGTATTTT.

Note on this clonotype: This clone may be a read error of a much larger clone one base away. The rearrangement uses TRBV4-1 and TRBJ2-1; D is ambiguous. From germline, CDR1 is MGHRA and CDR2 YSYEKL. This CDR3 has 12 residues. The CDR3 is CASSETYNEQSF. The CDR3 bases are TGCGCCAGCTCCGAAACCTACAATGAGCAGTCCTTC.

This clonotype was observed a few times. The chain carries TRBV27 and TRBJ2-1; TRBD2 might be the D (5 bases). V was trimmed by 6 bases and J by 10 bases, leaving 10 bases between them. Germline-derived CDR1 and CDR2 are MNHEY and SMNVEV (reference sequence). This CDR3 region has 11 residues. The CDR3 sequence: CASSDASEQFF. CDR3 sequence (DNA): TGTGCCAGCAGCGACGCTAGCGAGCAGTTCTTC.

This clonotype has a handful of counts. V and J are TRBV15 and TRBJ2-5; the match to TRBD2 covers 7 bases. Germline V lookup: CDR1 LNHNV, CDR2 YYDKDF (reference sequence). V lost 5 bases to trimming and J lost 5 bases; unmatched junction nucleotides: 2. The CDR3 length is 12 residues. CDR3 region: CATSLGGETQYF. The CDR3 DNA reads TGTGCCACCAGCCTCGGGGGGGAGACCCAGTACTTC.

The DNA of the CDR3 is TGTGCCAGCAGCTTGGGACAGGGCGGCTCTGATAACTACAATGAGCAGTTCTTC. This gives the protein CASSLGQGGSDNYNEQFF. The chain joins TRBV11-1 to TRBJ2-1; 9 nucleotides agree with TRBD1. Germline lookup yields CDR1 SGHAT and CDR2 FQDESV (reference sequence). Losses at the gene ends were 3 bases for V and 3 bases for J; bases not matched to a gene: 12. CDR3 length: 18 residues.

This clonotype was recorded many times. The J gene is TRBJ1-5, the V gene TRBV5-1; D perhaps matches TRBD1 (5 bases). Germline V gene data show CDR1 as SGHRS and CDR2 as YFSETQ. Deletions cut 0 bases from V and 4 bases from J, with 8 bases between. The CDR3 is made up of 14 amino acids. CDR3: CASSLGAGNQPQHF. CDR3 DNA sequence: TGCGCCAGCAGCTTGGGGGCAGGGAATCAGCCCCAGCATTTT.

The genes are TRBV3-1 and TRBJ1-1, with 7 bases matching TRBD1. Trimming at V came to 3 bases and at J to 4 bases, leaving 5 bases not matched to a gene. The CDR3 contains 14 residues. Germline V CDR1 and CDR2: LGHDT, YNNKEL (reference sequence). CDR3 loop: CASSQPDRTTEAFF. DNA for the CDR3: TGTGCCAGCAGCCAGCCGGACAGGACCACTGAAGCTTTCTTT.

J is TRBJ1-3 and V is TRBV5-1, with D hard to call. This CDR3 is built from 11 residues. The V gene lost 4 bases and the J gene lost 7 bases, with 6 bases spanning the gap. CDR1 and CDR2 (germline): SGHRS, YFSETQ. DNA of the CDR3: TGCGCCAGCAGCGAAGGGAACACCATATATTTT. Amino acids: CASSEGNTIYF.

This clonotype showed up just a few times. The chain links TRBV12-3 or TRBV12-4 to TRBJ2-5, with D perhaps TRBD1 or TRBD2 (6 bases each). The V gene lost 3 bases and the J gene lost 5 bases, with 13 bases spanning the gap. The CDR3 spans 14 residues. CDR3 in DNA: TGTGCCAGCAGTTTTCGGGAAGGGGGGGAGACCCAGTACTTC. It codes for CASSFREGGETQYF.

The chain is built from TRBV6-1 and TRBJ1-1; 7 bases agree with TRBD1. The CDR3 is made up of 15 amino acids. V lost 3 bases, J lost 0 bases, and 4 bases stayed unmatched. Germline CDR1 reads MNHNS; CDR2 reads SASEGT. DNA of the CDR3: TGTGCCAGCAGTGACAGGGGGGCGGTGAACACTGAAGCTTTCTTT. Its translation is CASSDRGAVNTEAFF.

V and J are TRBV12-3 or TRBV12-4 and TRBJ2-7; 8 bases match TRBD1. Trimming removed 7 bases from V and 5 bases from J; junction bases left unmatched: 4. CDR3 length: 12 residues. The CDR3 region is CASTGGRDEQYF. CDR3 nucleotides: TGTGCCAGCACAGGGGGCCGAGACGAGCAGTACTTC.

The V and J genes are TRBV7-9 and TRBJ1-1; D unclear. The CDR3 is made up of 14 amino acids. In germline, CDR1 is SEHNR, CDR2 FQNEAQ (reference sequence). The V and J ends lost 7 bases and 4 bases respectively, with 16 bases between them. CDR3 residues: CASTTLLWGTEAFF. As DNA, the CDR3 is TGTGCCAGCACGACTTTACTATGGGGCACTGAAGCTTTCTTT.

This clonotype came up a few times. This CDR3 is CASSFSGGPETQYF. In DNA, the CDR3 is TGTGCCAGCAGCTTCTCGGGCGGGCCAGAGACCCAGTACTTC. The chain recombines TRBV11-1 with TRBJ2-5, with TRBD2 as a possible D gene (5 bases). Germline lookup yields CDR1 SGHAT and CDR2 FQDESV (reference sequence). The CDR3 contains 14 residues. V was trimmed by 3 bases and J by 4 bases, leaving 12 bases between them.